Listed here is a single T cell receptor (beta chain). Antigen unknown. This entry comes from a study of OX40 agonist ivuxolimab in advanced cancers. Study background: Administration of intravenous ivuxolimab to patients occurred every 2 weeks at 0.01 to 10 mg/kg.

The study's findings and limits: Normalized T-cell clonal expansion was also low in some nonresponders. Both CD4+ and CD8+ T cell populations in blood had undergone clonal expansion by week 6 at 0.1 to 3.0 mg/kg.

The assay was immunoSEQ multiplex PCR, and TCRdb's table has in-frame clones only and misses some. In the table there are 95,000 to 100,000 clones, about 79% of which are singletons. The clonotype was recovered from an adult with an advanced solid tumor such as melanoma, head and neck, liver or kidney cancer. The source material was CD4+ or CD8+ T cells sorted from blood, sampled in a trial of the OX40 agonist ivuxolimab.

As DNA, the CDR3 is TGTGCCAGCAGCCAACAGACCTTTCAACGGGACGAGCAGTACTTC. It encodes CASSQQTFQRDEQYF. This chain uses TRBV4-2 with TRBJ2-7; D is unresolved. Germline CDR1 LGHNA, CDR2 YNFKEQ. The CDR3 loop spans 15 amino acids. V was clipped by 2 bases and J by 5 bases, with 16 bases between them.